Reported below is one T cell receptor beta chain. This sample was taken from a study of blood T cell repertoires in COVID-19. For the study at large: Both acute and convalescent COVID-19 samples were obtained from the United States, Italy and Spain. Nucleic acid was either cDNA or gDNA, and it came from T cells, B-cell-depleted T cells, or PBMCs.

The authors' processing: Nucleated cell number was recorded as an estimate derived from reference gene primer amplification. The repertoire was sequenced with immunoSEQ multiplex PCR; TCRdb's copy has only in-frame clones and lacks some. V, J and clone size reflect that table, while D and trimming were determined from the DNA. Of around 130,000 clones listed, around 86% are singletons. The CDR3 is 16 residues long. V was pared by 1 base and J by 4 bases, with 16 bases between. Per the germline V gene, CDR1 is LGHDT and CDR2 is YNNKEL (reference sequence). This clonotype originated in a woman aged 45-65 years who had recovered from COVID-19. V and J are TRBV3-1 (or the pseudogene TRBV3-2) and TRBJ1-1; weak D call: TRBD1 (5 bases). Sequenced: peripheral blood. The CDR3 is CASSQGGKGIGTEAFF. For the CDR3, the DNA is TGTGCCAGCAGCCAAGGAGGAAAGGGGATCGGCACTGAAGCTTTCTTT.